This note documents a single TCR beta chain sequence. The specificity of this receptor is unknown. No quality values exist for individual bases; no much larger clone is one base distant. This sample was included in a study of shared clonotypes between healthy human individuals (TCRdb year 2020). Looking at the study overall: Three men and two women, aged 18 to 49 years, made up the cohort. To increase sequencing depth and limit assay-specific biases, different laboratories used diverse techniques to prepare libraries and sequence TCR repertoires. For each donor, CD4 naive and CD4 memory were each run on three plates, CD8 naive on two plates, and CD8 memory on one plate. To estimate repertoire size and how much clonotype sharing occurs between individuals, the study deeply sequenced the blood TCR repertoires of a handful of healthy adults. Per donor, leukapheresis produced somewhere between about 0.9 and 10 billion PBMCs. Study-wide findings and limitations: Estimated clonotype richness was generally larger for naive than for memory subsets. Compared with non-shared clonotypes, the clonotypes found in all four sorted-subset donors had higher generation probabilities. Even with the large sequencing depth, rarefaction of the sorted-subset datasets indicated that sequencing was incomplete. When a handful of donors were compared, the shared fraction of clonotypes was around 5% for naive CD4, roughly 3.3% for naive CD8, more than 2% for memory CD4, and 0.4% for memory CD8. Pairwise subsampling led to the expectation that sequencing depth would affect the degree of clonotype sharing among donors. Because the study included only a small number of donors, the genetic and exposure-history diversity represented was limited. Sampling was limited to blood, and TCR repertoires in tissue likely differ from TCR repertoires in blood.

There are 12 amino acids in the CDR3, from cysteine to phenylalanine inclusive. Only CDR3 DNA is held: 36 bases, read in frame from base 1. Trimming at the junction amounts to 6 bases on V and 6 bases on J, and the germline ends lie 8 bases apart. The germline V gene specifies MGHDK as CDR1 and SYGVNS as CDR2. CD8 naive samples were obtained by positive selection for CCR7 among CD45RO-negative cells, yielding a CD45RA+CCR7+ population from which TemRA cells were excluded. The donors were healthy, HIV-negative adults with no recently reported acute infections or vaccinations. All donors were Caucasian adults living in Nashville, Tennessee, USA. Blood was collected by leukapheresis, and PBMCs were isolated by Ficoll-Histopaque density gradient centrifugation and then cryopreserved in liquid nitrogen vapor phase. Analytical flow cytometry was used to check the purity and quantity of every magnetically sorted T cell population. Genomic DNA was isolated from each sorted fraction and quantified by UV absorbance on a Nanodrop 2000c.

Using the deep immunoSEQ assay, multiplex PCR amplified TCR CDR3 regions from genomic DNA. Extracted genomic DNA from each cell subset was spread evenly across all wells of several immunoSEQ 96-well plates, with each plate serving as a replicate. Each replicate PCR for sorted subsets received about 0.2 ug genomic DNA, equal to roughly 30,000 T cell genomes. Purified libraries were measured with a Qubit 3.0 fluorometer, size-checked on a Bioanalyzer 2100, and measured again with the KAPA Library Quantification kit. Every immunoSEQ 96-well plate was sequenced on a separate single-read 150-cycle Illumina NextSeq 550 flow cell. The paper's data handling went like this. Because the immunoSEQ output held only junctional sequences and lacked quality scores, the filtering could not match the filtering applied to full-length reads. To assign V/J genes and CDR3, sequences were annotated against IMGT germline references using PyIR, a Python wrapper for IgBLAST v1.9. Reads were removed for weak V/J assignments (E-value above 1e-6), missing CDR3, stop codons, out-of-frame junctions, or ambiguous translated residues. V3J clonotypes were defined as sequences sharing an identical inferred V gene, J gene, and CDR3 amino acid sequence. The percentage overlap between two repertoires was calculated by dividing the number of shared unique clonotypes by the size of the smaller repertoire. Richness of each repertoire was evaluated using RTK rarefaction, the Chao1 estimator, and Recon v2.1 estimates of unobserved clonotypes. For all TCRbeta clonotypes obtained by the gDNA method from a few donors, generation probabilities were computed with OLGA. TCRdb holds this immuneACCESS table with in-frame rearrangements only. Some clones are missing; in checked studies, unresolved V genes explain under half, and the rest has no known cause. V and J calls plus clone size are reproduced from that table; the DNA served to infer D and trimming. The table for this sample lists 1.5 million to 2.5 million clones; roughly 94% of them were counted only once. 1% to 1.5% of the sample belongs to the ten largest clones.

The TCR comes from a man aged 18 to 30 in good health. Sample: naive CD8+ T cells sorted from blood. This specimen's cell subset or site label, per the study, means: CD45RA+CCR7+. Here the chain combines TRBV25-1 and TRBJ2-2; TRBD2 is a possible D gene, resting on 7 matching bases. The DNA is as follows: TGTGCCAGCAGAGGGGGGGCCGGGGAGCTGTTTTTT. Translated, it reads CASRGGAGELFF. The variable domain in full, with residues beyond the CDR3 obtained from the reference TRBV25-1 and TRBJ2-2 genes, is EADIYQTPRYLVIGTGKKITLECSQTMGHDKMYWYQQDPGMELHLIHYSYGVNSTEKGDLSSESTVSRIRTEHFPLTLESARPSHTSQYLCASRGGAGELFFGEGSRLTVL.